A selection of T cell receptor beta chains follows, all from one sample in a study of OX40 agonist ivuxolimab in advanced cancers. The data were produced by immunoSEQ multiplex PCR, yet TCRdb's version contains in-frame clones alone and is incomplete. Among approximately 130,000 clones listed, just over 90% were seen once. Sequencing used CD4+ or CD8+ T cells sorted from blood, obtained in a trial of the OX40 agonist ivuxolimab. Receptors were obtained from an adult with an advanced solid tumor such as melanoma, head and neck, liver or kidney cancer. Each CDR3 is given with its conserved first and last residue. The D gene is left open where the match is weak. The size field is filled for only some rows; it gives once, few, many or a size class.

J	size	V	D	DNA	CDR3
TRBJ1-1	-	TRBV25-1	-	TGTGCCAGCAGTGGCTACTCGCAGGGGACTGAAGCTTTCTTT	CASSGYSQGTEAFF
TRBJ1-1	-	TRBV5-4	TRBD1	TGTGCCAGCAGCTTACAGGGGTCTGAAGCTTTCTTT	CASSLQGSEAFF
TRBJ2-7	-	TRBV11-2	-	TGTGCCAGCAGCCAAGAGGTAGTCCGGAGGCAGTACTTC	CASSQEVVRRQYF
TRBJ2-5	-	TRBV11-2	-	TGTGCCAGCAGCCGCAGGACGGTATCACAAGAGACCCAGTACTTC	CASSRRTVSQETQYF
TRBJ1-4	-	TRBV7-8	-	TGTGCCAGCAGCCCGGCTGTGGGAGGACGGGCAACTAATGAAAAACTGTTTTTT	CASSPAVGGRATNEKLFF
TRBJ1-1	-	TRBV10-1	TRBD1	TGCGCCAGCGGGACAGGGGAAAGGGGTACTGAAGCTTTCTTT	CASGTGERGTEAFF
TRBJ2-1	-	TRBV29-1	TRBD1	TGCAGCGCCAGTAGGTATGGGACAGGGATTAACAATGAGCAGTTCTTC	CSASRYGTGINNEQFF
TRBJ1-5	-	TRBV16	TRBD1	TGTGCCAGCAGCACCAAAATCGGGACAGGGGGTCGCAATCAGCCCCAGCATTTT	CASSTKIGTGGRNQPQHF
TRBJ2-3	-	TRBV2	-	TGTGCCAGCAGCCGACTTTCAGATACGCAGTATTTT	CASSRLSDTQYF
TRBJ1-5	-	TRBV6-5	-	TGTGCCAGCAGTCCGGGACGCTGGGGCAATCAGCCCCAGCATTTT	CASSPGRWGNQPQHF
TRBJ2-3	-	TRBV4-3	TRBD2	TGCGCCAGCAGCCAATGGACTAGCGGGGCAGATACGCAGTATTTT	CASSQWTSGADTQYF
TRBJ1-1	-	TRBV5-8	TRBD1	TGTGCCAGCAGCGTGGACAGGGGAGCTGAAGCTTTCTTT	CASSVDRGAEAFF
TRBJ2-5	-	TRBV9	-	TGTGCCAGCAGCGTTTCCGGGAGAGGCGTACAGACCCAGTACTTC	CASSVSGRGVQTQYF
TRBJ2-1	-	TRBV7-6	TRBD1	TGTGCCAGCAGCTTAGTTGGGACAGGGGAGAATGAGCAGTTCTTC	CASSLVGTGENEQFF
TRBJ1-4	-	TRBV9	TRBD1	TGTGCCAGCAGCGTAGGGGCGACAGGGGTTAATGAAAAACTGTTTTTT	CASSVGATGVNEKLFF
TRBJ2-7	-	TRBV30	-	TGTGCCGTAGGTGAGCAGTACTTC	CAVGEQYF
TRBJ2-1	few	TRBV7-2	TRBD1	TGTGCCAGCCTGGACAGGTTAAGCGGTTTTCACAATGAGCAGTTCTTC	CASLDRLSGFHNEQFF